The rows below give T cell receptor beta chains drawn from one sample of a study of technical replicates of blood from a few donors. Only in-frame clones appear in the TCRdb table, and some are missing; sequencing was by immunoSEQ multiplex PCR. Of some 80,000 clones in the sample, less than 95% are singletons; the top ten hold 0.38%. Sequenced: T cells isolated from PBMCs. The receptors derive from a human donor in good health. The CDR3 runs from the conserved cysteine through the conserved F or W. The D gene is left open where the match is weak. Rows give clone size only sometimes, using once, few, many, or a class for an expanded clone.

cdr3_nt: TGTGCCTGGAGCTGGGACAGGGGGTCGGCTTTCTTT
cdr3_aa: CAWSWDRGSAFF
clone_size: -
v_call: TRBV30
d_call: TRBD1
j_call: TRBJ1-1

cdr3_nt: TGTGCCAGCAGCTTACCAGGGAATCAGCCCCAGCATTTT
cdr3_aa: CASSLPGNQPQHF
clone_size: -
v_call: TRBV7-2
d_call: -
j_call: TRBJ1-5

cdr3_nt: TGTGCCAGCAGCTTGGATCAAACTAACTACGAGCAGTACTTC
cdr3_aa: CASSLDQTNYEQYF
clone_size: -
v_call: TRBV27
d_call: -
j_call: TRBJ2-7

cdr3_nt: TGTGCCAGCAGCTTTTTCTCCCTCCTAGCGGGAAGCACAGATACGCAGTATTTT
cdr3_aa: CASSFFSLLAGSTDTQYF
clone_size: -
v_call: TRBV7-3
d_call: TRBD2
j_call: TRBJ2-3

cdr3_nt: TGCGCCAGCAGCTTTGGCTTAAAAGAGACCCAGTACTTC
cdr3_aa: CASSFGLKETQYF
clone_size: once
v_call: TRBV5-1
d_call: -
j_call: TRBJ2-5

cdr3_nt: TGTGCCAGCAGCCAACAAGCGGGAGGGCCTGGGGGGGAGACCCAGTACTTC
cdr3_aa: CASSQQAGGPGGETQYF
clone_size: -
v_call: TRBV28
d_call: TRBD2
j_call: TRBJ2-5

cdr3_nt: TGCAGCGTGAGGGACAGCAGCAATCAGCCCCAGCATTTT
cdr3_aa: CSVRDSSNQPQHF
clone_size: -
v_call: TRBV29-1
d_call: TRBD1
j_call: TRBJ1-5

cdr3_nt: TGTGCCAGCAGTTTCGTCGCAACTAATGAAAAACTGTTTTTT
cdr3_aa: CASSFVATNEKLFF
clone_size: once
v_call: TRBV28
d_call: -
j_call: TRBJ1-4

cdr3_nt: TGTGCCAGCTCACCAGCGGGAGCCTCCTACGAGCAGTACTTC
cdr3_aa: CASSPAGASYEQYF
clone_size: -
v_call: TRBV18
d_call: TRBD2
j_call: TRBJ2-7

cdr3_nt: TGTGCCAGCAGCTCCGGGACAGGGGATGTCGGGGAGCTGTTTTTT
cdr3_aa: CASSSGTGDVGELFF
clone_size: once
v_call: TRBV28
d_call: TRBD1
j_call: TRBJ2-2

cdr3_nt: TGCAGCGTTGGGGAGGACAGGGGCTACGAGCAGTACTTC
cdr3_aa: CSVGEDRGYEQYF
clone_size: -
v_call: TRBV29-1
d_call: TRBD1
j_call: TRBJ2-7

cdr3_nt: TGTGCCAGCAGGGCTGCATTACCCTACGAGCAGTACTTC
cdr3_aa: CASRAALPYEQYF
clone_size: -
v_call: TRBV2
d_call: -
j_call: TRBJ2-7

cdr3_nt: TGTGCCAGCAGTTACCGGGCGCGGGATGGCTACACCTTC
cdr3_aa: CASSYRARDGYTF
clone_size: -
v_call: TRBV6-5
d_call: -
j_call: TRBJ1-2